The clone carrying this TCR beta chain was seen a handful of times. The antigen is undetermined. From RNA transcripts, TCR beta CDR3 regions were amplified. The primer set for the first-round RT-PCR of the TCR CDR3 was HTBI. One entry per CDR3 protein, called by TCRdb with MiXCR from the multiplex PCR reads. The table records about 760,000 distinct CDR3 sequences, over 35% of them present only once. With 3 bases removed from V and 5 bases from J, the gap between germline ends came to 11 bases. This CDR3 is built from 14 residues. This entry comes from a study of T cells in Graves' hyperthyroidism and ophthalmopathy. Background on the study: Peripheral blood samples were taken at initial diagnosis, prior to any treatment. Study-level findings and limits: Peripheral blood also featured most of the thyroid clonotypes expanded above 0.001.

This receptor was identified in a woman in her 40s with Graves' hyperthyroidism. Sequencing was performed on blood. V usage is TRBV12-3 or TRBV12-4 and J usage is TRBJ1-5, with D perhaps TRBD1 (5 bases). As DNA, the CDR3 is TGTGCCAGCAGTTTGGGGCAGGCCCATCAGCCCCAGCATTTT. Its protein product is CASSLGQAHQPQHF.